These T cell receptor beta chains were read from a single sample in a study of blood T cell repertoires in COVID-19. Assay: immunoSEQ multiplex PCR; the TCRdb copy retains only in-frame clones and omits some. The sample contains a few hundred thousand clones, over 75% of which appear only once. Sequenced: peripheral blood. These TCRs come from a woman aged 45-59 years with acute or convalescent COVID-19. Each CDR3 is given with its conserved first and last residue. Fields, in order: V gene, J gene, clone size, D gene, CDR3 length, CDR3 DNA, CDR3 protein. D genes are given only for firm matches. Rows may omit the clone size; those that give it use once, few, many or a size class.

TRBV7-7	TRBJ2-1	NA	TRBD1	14	TGTGCCAGCAGCTTAGGTCTACAGGGGACTGAGCAGTTCTTC	CASSLGLQGTEQFF
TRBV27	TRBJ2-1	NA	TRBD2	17	TGTGCCAGCAGTTTATCATTGTTACTAGCGGGAGCAGGGGAGCAGTTCTTC	CASSLSLLLAGAGEQFF
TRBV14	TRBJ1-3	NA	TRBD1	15	TGTGCCAGCAGCCCTCAGGGGGGCCCTGGAAACACCATATATTTT	CASSPQGGPGNTIYF
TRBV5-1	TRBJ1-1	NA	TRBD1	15	TGCGCCAGCAGATGGACAGGGAAAACGAACACTGAAGCTTTCTTT	CASRWTGKTNTEAFF
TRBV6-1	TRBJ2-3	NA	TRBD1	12	TGTGCCAGCAGTGAAAGGCCGACAGGGAAGTATTTT	CASSERPTGKYF
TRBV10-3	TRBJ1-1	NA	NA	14	TGTGCCACCAACGGCCGGGGTTTTAACACTGAAGCTTTCTTT	CATNGRGFNTEAFF
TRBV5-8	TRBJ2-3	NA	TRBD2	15	TGTGCCAGTCCCCCCGGCGGGAGTATATCAGATACGCAGTATTTT	CASPPGGSISDTQYF
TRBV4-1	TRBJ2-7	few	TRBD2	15	TGCGCCAGCAGCCAAGCCCCGGGACTAGCGGGCGAGCAGTACTTC	CASSQAPGLAGEQYF
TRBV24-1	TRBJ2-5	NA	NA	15	TGTGCCACCAGTGACCCCTGGCCGGCCGGGGAGACCCAGTACTTC	CATSDPWPAGETQYF
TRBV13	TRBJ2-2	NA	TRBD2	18	TGTGCCAGCAGCTCCCGTAGCCCTGGGGCGGGAGTTAGCGGGGAGCTGTTTTTT	CASSSRSPGAGVSGELFF
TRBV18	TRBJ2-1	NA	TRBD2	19	TGTGCCAGCTCATTCATAGCGGGAGGGAATAGCGGCTCCTACAATGAGCAGTTCTTC	CASSFIAGGNSGSYNEQFF
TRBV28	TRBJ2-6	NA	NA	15	TGTGCCAGCTCTGGAGGGAGCTCTGGGGCCAACGTCCTGACTTTC	CASSGGSSGANVLTF
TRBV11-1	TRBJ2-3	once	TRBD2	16	TGTGCCAGCAGCGGCGGGACTAGCGGGAGAGTGGATACGCAGTATTTT	CASSGGTSGRVDTQYF
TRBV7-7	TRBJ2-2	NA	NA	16	TGTGCTAGCAGCTTAGACGGCGGATCGAACACCGGGGAGCTGTTTTTT	CASSLDGGSNTGELFF
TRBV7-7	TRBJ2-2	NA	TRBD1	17	TGTGCCAGCAGCTTAGCTGCCGGGACAGGGGGTGGCGGGGAGCTGTTTTTT	CASSLAAGTGGGGELFF
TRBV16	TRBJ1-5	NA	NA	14	TGTGCCAGCAGCCAGCCTCCTGGAGGGCAGCCCCAGCATTTT	CASSQPPGGQPQHF
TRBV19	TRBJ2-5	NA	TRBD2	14	TGTGCCAGTAGTATACAGCCAGCGGGGGGGACCCAGTACTTC	CASSIQPAGGTQYF
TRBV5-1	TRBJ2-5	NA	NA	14	TGCGCCAGCACCTACCTGATCACAGGGGAGACCCAGTACTTC	CASTYLITGETQYF
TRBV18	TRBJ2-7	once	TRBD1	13	TGTGCCAGCTCACCAGGGACAGCCTACGAGCAGTACTTC	CASSPGTAYEQYF
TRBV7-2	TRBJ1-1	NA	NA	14	TGTGCCAGCAGCTTCCAGGCGGGGGACACTGAAGCTTTCTTT	CASSFQAGDTEAFF
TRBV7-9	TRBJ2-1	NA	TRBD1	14	TGTGCCAGCAGCTTCCCGGGACAGTACAATGAGCAGTTCTTC	CASSFPGQYNEQFF
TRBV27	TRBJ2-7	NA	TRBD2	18	TGTGCCAGCAGTTTCGACGGTAGGACTAGCGGTAGCTCCTACGAGCAGTACTTC	CASSFDGRTSGSSYEQYF
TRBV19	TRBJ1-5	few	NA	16	TGTGCCATCAAGGGCCGCCGACACAGGAGCAATCAGCCCCAGCATTTT	CAIKGRRHRSNQPQHF
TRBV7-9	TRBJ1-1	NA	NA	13	TGTGCCAGCAGCATAGAAACAGGGATTGAAGCTTTCTTT	CASSIETGIEAFF
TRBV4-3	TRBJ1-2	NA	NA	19	TGCGCCAGCAGCCAAGAACGGGCGACAGACTTGTTTTCTAACTATGGCTACACCTTC	CASSQERATDLFSNYGYTF
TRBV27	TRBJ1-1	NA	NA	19	TGTGCCAGCAGTTCGATGCGGCGTGGTTTACTCTATGCGGGCACTGAAGCTTTCTTT	CASSSMRRGLLYAGTEAFF
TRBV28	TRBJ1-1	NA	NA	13	TGTGCCAGCAGTTTACAATCCGCGCCTGAAGCTTTCTTT	CASSLQSAPEAFF
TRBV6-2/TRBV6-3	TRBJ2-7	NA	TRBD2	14	TGTGCCAGCAGCGACCCGGGACTAGCGAACGAGCAGTACTTC	CASSDPGLANEQYF
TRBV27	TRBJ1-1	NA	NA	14	TGTGCCAGCAGTAATCTGGGGGGGAACACTGAAGCTTTCTTT	CASSNLGGNTEAFF
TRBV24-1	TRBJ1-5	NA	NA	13	TGTGCCGGCAGGAATAATAGCAATCAGCCCCAGCATTTT	CAGRNNSNQPQHF
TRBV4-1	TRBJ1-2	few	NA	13	TGCGCCAGCAGCCAAACAGGGATCTATGGCTACACCTTC	CASSQTGIYGYTF
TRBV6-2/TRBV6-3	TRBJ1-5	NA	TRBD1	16	TGTGCCAGCAGTCAGACAGGGGCTCGTGTTTATCAGCCCCAGCATTTT	CASSQTGARVYQPQHF
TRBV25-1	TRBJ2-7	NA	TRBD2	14	TGTGCCAGCAGTGAATTAGCGGGAGCCTACGAGCAGTACTTC	CASSELAGAYEQYF
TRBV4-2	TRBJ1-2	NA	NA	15	TGTGCCAGCAGCCAATCAAGTCTCCTGGGGGGTAGCTACACCTTC	CASSQSSLLGGSYTF
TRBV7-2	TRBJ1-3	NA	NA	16	TGTGCCAGCAGCTTAGCACAGGTCTACTCTGGAAACACCATATATTTT	CASSLAQVYSGNTIYF
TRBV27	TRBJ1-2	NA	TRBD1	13	TGTGCCATCGGTGTCCCAGGGGGCAGGCGCTACACCTTC	CAIGVPGGRRYTF
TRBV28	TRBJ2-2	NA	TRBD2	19	TGTGCCAGCAGTTTATCCTACGTACTAGCGGGACCTAACACCGGGGAGCTGTTTTTT	CASSLSYVLAGPNTGELFF
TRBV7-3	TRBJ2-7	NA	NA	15	TGTGCCAGCAGCTTAGGGGCGGGGAGCTCCTACGAGCAGTACTTC	CASSLGAGSSYEQYF
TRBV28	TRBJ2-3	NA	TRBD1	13	TGTGCCAGCCATCTGCAGGGGGACGCTACGCAGTATTTT	CASHLQGDATQYF
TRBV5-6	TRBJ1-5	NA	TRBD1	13	TGTGCCAGCAGTCGGGACAGGAATCAGCCCCAGCATTTT	CASSRDRNQPQHF
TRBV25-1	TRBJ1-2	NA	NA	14	TGTGCCAGCAGTGAATACGGGGTGACCTATGGCTACACCTTC	CASSEYGVTYGYTF
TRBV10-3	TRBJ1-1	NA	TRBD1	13	TGTGCCATGAAGGGACAGTCCGGCACTGAAGCTTTCTTT	CAMKGQSGTEAFF
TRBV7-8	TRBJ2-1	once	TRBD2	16	TGTGCCAGCGGGACTAGCGGCGCCCGAGGTTACAATGAGCAGTTCTTC	CASGTSGARGYNEQFF
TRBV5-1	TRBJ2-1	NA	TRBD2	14	TGCGCCAGCAGCGAGCGGGACTCTTACAATGAGCAGTTCTTC	CASSERDSYNEQFF
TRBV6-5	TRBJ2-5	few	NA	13	TGTGCCAGCAGTTTCAGGGATAGAGAGACCCAGTACTTC	CASSFRDRETQYF